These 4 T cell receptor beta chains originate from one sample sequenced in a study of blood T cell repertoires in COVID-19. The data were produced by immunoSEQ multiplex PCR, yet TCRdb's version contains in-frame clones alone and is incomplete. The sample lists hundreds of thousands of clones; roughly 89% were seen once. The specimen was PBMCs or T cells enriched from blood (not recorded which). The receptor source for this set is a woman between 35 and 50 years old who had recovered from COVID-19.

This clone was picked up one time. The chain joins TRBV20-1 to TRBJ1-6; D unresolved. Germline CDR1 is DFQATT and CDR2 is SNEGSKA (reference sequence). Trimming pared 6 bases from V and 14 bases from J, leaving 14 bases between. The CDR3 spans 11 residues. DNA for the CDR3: TGCAGTGCAAGGATGGGCTTGGCCCTCCACTTT. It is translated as CSARMGLALHF.

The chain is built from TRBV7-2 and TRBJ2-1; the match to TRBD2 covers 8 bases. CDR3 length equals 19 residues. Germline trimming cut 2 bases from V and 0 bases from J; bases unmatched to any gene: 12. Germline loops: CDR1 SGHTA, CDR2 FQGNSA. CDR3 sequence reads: CASSLPISGTASSYNEQFF. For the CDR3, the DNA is TGTGCCAGCAGCTTACCCATTAGCGGGACCGCTAGCTCCTACAATGAGCAGTTCTTC.

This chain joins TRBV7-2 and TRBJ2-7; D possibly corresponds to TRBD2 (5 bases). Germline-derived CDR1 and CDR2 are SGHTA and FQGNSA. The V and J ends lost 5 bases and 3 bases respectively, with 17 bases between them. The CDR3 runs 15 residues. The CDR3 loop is CASSPTTLMNYEQYF. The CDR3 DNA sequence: TGTGCCAGCAGCCCGACTACCCTGATGAACTACGAGCAGTACTTC.

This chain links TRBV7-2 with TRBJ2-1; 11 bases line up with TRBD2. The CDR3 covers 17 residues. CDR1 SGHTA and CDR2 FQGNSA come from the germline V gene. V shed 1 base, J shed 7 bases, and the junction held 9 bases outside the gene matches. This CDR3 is CASSLVGTSGSVNEQFF. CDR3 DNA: TGTGCCAGCAGCTTAGTGGGAACTAGCGGGAGCGTAAATGAGCAGTTCTTC.